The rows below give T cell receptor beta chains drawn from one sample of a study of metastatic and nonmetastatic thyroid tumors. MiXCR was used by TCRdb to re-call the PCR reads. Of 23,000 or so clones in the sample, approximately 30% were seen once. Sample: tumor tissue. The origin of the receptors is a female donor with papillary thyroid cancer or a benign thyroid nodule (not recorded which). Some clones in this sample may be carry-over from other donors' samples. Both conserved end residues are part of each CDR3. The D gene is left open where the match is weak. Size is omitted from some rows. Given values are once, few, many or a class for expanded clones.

CDR3: CASSQGGTTGETQYF; DNA: TGTGCCAGCAGCCAAGGTGGGACAACCGGGGAGACCCAGTACTTC; size: -; length: 15; J: TRBJ2-5; D: -; V: TRBV3-1
CDR3: CSVASGLTYEQYF; DNA: TGCAGCGTTGCTTCAGGGCTGACTTACGAGCAGTACTTC; size: many; length: 13; J: TRBJ2-7; D: -; V: TRBV29-1
CDR3: CASSYGLAGDTDTQYF; DNA: TGTGCCAGCAGTTACGGACTAGCGGGGGATACAGATACGCAGTATTTT; size: many; length: 16; J: TRBJ2-3; D: TRBD2; V: TRBV6-2/TRBV6-3
CDR3: CSANNGEARRNEKFF; DNA: TGCAGTGCTAACAATGGGGAAGCGAGGCGCAATGAGAAGTTCTTC; size: -; length: 15; J: TRBJ2-1; D: -; V: TRBV20-1
CDR3: CASSLDRGFSGNTEAFF; DNA: TGTGCCAGCAGCCTCGACAGGGGATTTTCAGGAAACACTGAAGCTTTCTTT; size: -; length: 17; J: TRBJ1-1; D: TRBD1; V: TRBV11-2
CDR3: CAISESMGSTEAFF; DNA: TGTGCCATCAGTGAGTCAATGGGGTCCACTGAAGCTTTCTTT; size: many; length: 14; J: TRBJ1-1; D: -; V: TRBV10-3
CDR3: CAIRVTGQFSNTGELFF; DNA: TGTGCCATCAGGGTGACAGGTCAATTTTCGAACACCGGGGAGCTGTTTTTT; size: few; length: 17; J: TRBJ2-2; D: -; V: TRBV25-1
CDR3: CASSELAGMDAGELFF; DNA: TGTGCCAGCAGTGAACTAGCGGGAATGGACGCCGGGGAGCTGTTTTTT; size: few; length: 16; J: TRBJ2-2; D: TRBD2; V: TRBV6-1
CDR3: CASSVGIPVTGELFF; DNA: TGTGCCAGCAGCGTTGGAATTCCGGTCACCGGGGAGCTGTTTTTT; size: once; length: 15; J: TRBJ2-2; D: -; V: TRBV9
CDR3: CASGGYEQYF; DNA: TGTGCCAGCGGTGGCTACGAGCAGTACTTC; size: -; length: 10; J: TRBJ2-7; D: -; V: TRBV7-2
CDR3: CASRLTGTGGETQYF; DNA: TGCGCCAGCAGATTGACCGGGACAGGTGGGGAGACACAGTACTTC; size: -; length: 15; J: TRBJ2-5; D: TRBD1; V: TRBV5-1
CDR3: CASSTGAGGELFF; DNA: TGTGCCAGCAGTACAGGGGCTGGCGGGGAGCTGTTTTTT; size: many; length: 13; J: TRBJ2-2; D: TRBD1; V: TRBV11-3
CDR3: CASSSANRGRNSPLHF; DNA: TGTGCCAGCAGTTCGGCCAACAGGGGGCGTAATTCACCCCTCCACTTT; size: many; length: 16; J: TRBJ1-6; D: TRBD1; V: TRBV12-3/TRBV12-4
CDR3: CASSRDRGGNEQFF; DNA: TGTGCCAGCAGCCGGGACAGGGGAGGCAATGAGCAGTTCTTC; size: -; length: 14; J: TRBJ2-1; D: TRBD1; V: TRBV7-3
CDR3: CASSYNPDSYGYTF; DNA: TGTGCCAGCAGCTACAACCCGGACAGCTATGGCTACACCTTC; size: few; length: 14; J: TRBJ1-2; D: -; V: TRBV11-2
CDR3: CASSLGEGYGYTF; DNA: TGCGCCAGCAGCTTGGGCGAAGGGTATGGCTACACCTTC; size: many; length: 13; J: TRBJ1-2; D: -; V: TRBV5-1
CDR3: CASSPNGGPAYNEQFF; DNA: TGTGCCAGCAGCCCCAACGGGGGTCCCGCCTACAATGAGCAGTTCTTC; size: many; length: 16; J: TRBJ2-1; D: -; V: TRBV14
CDR3: CASSEGQRAGELFF; DNA: TGCGCCAGCAGCGAGGGGCAAAGAGCCGGGGAGCTGTTTTTT; size: many; length: 14; J: TRBJ2-2; D: -; V: TRBV5-1
CDR3: CASSRRTGGYNEQFF; DNA: TGTGCCAGCAGCAGACGGACAGGGGGCTACAATGAGCAGTTCTTC; size: many; length: 15; J: TRBJ2-1; D: TRBD1; V: TRBV9
CDR3: CSANGLAGGGGNEQFF; DNA: TGCAGTGCCAACGGACTAGCGGGCGGCGGGGGCAATGAGCAGTTCTTC; size: -; length: 16; J: TRBJ2-1; D: TRBD2; V: TRBV20-1
CDR3: CASGECGTTDTQYF; DNA: TGTGCCAGCGGGGAGTGTGGAACCACAGATACGCAGTATTTT; size: once; length: 14; J: TRBJ2-3; D: -; V: TRBV9
CDR3: CSARTGTGVCYTF; DNA: TGTAGTGCCCGGACAGGGACTGGTGTCTGCTACACCTTC; size: -; length: 13; J: TRBJ1-2; D: TRBD1; V: TRBV20-1
CDR3: CASTRGRGSPLHF; DNA: TGTGCCAGCACCAGGGGGAGAGGATCACCCCTCCACTTT; size: few; length: 13; J: TRBJ1-6; D: TRBD1; V: TRBV27
CDR3: CASSGSSSGGFQETQYF; DNA: TGCGCCAGCAGCGGATCCTCTAGCGGGGGTTTCCAAGAGACCCAGTACTTC; size: many; length: 17; J: TRBJ2-5; D: TRBD2; V: TRBV5-1
CDR3: CASSLTRETQYF; DNA: TGTGCCAGCAGCCTTACCCGGGAGACCCAGTACTTC; size: many; length: 12; J: TRBJ2-5; D: -; V: TRBV7-9
CDR3: CASSLESVYEQYF; DNA: TGTGCCAGCAGCTTGGAATCAGTCTACGAGCAGTACTTC; size: -; length: 13; J: TRBJ2-7; D: -; V: TRBV7-3
CDR3: CASSLGAGAETQYF; DNA: TGTGCCAGCAGCTTAGGGGCAGGGGCAGAGACCCAGTACTTC; size: many; length: 14; J: TRBJ2-5; D: -; V: TRBV7-9
CDR3: CSSNSNRDRNRVTQYF; DNA: TGTTCCAGCAATTCTAACCGGGACCGAAACCGGGTTACGCAGTATTTT; size: -; length: 16; J: TRBJ2-3; D: -; V: TRBV5-6
CDR3: CASCSMNTEAFF; DNA: TGTGCCAGCTGTAGTATGAACACTGAAGCTTTCTTT; size: many; length: 12; J: TRBJ1-1; D: -; V: TRBV2
CDR3: CASSGGGYEQYF; DNA: TGTGCCAGTAGCGGGGGGGGCTACGAGCAGTACTTC; size: few; length: 12; J: TRBJ2-7; D: TRBD2; V: TRBV19
CDR3: CASYTANTGELFF; DNA: TGTGCCAGCTACACAGCGAACACCGGGGAGCTGTTTTTT; size: many; length: 13; J: TRBJ2-2; D: -; V: TRBV19
CDR3: CASSSPGASWNTIYF; DNA: TGTGCCAGCAGCTCGCCAGGGGCCTCTTGGAACACCATATATTTT; size: many; length: 15; J: TRBJ1-3; D: -; V: TRBV7-8
CDR3: CALTSGRTGELFF; DNA: TGTGCCCTCACATCAGGTCGCACCGGGGAGCTGTTTTTT; size: few; length: 13; J: TRBJ2-2; D: -; V: TRBV19
CDR3: CASSESTSGGVNTQYF; DNA: TGTGCCAGCAGTGAAAGTACTAGCGGGGGAGTGAATACGCAGTATTTT; size: many; length: 16; J: TRBJ2-3; D: TRBD2; V: TRBV6-1
CDR3: CAISEVRGGPNEQFF; DNA: TGTGCCATCAGTGAGGTGCGGGGGGGCCCCAATGAGCAGTTCTTC; size: many; length: 15; J: TRBJ2-1; D: TRBD2; V: TRBV10-3
CDR3: CATDDRSGGYTF; DNA: TGTGCCACTGATGACAGGTCAGGTGGCTACACCTTC; size: medium-sized; length: 12; J: TRBJ1-2; D: -; V: TRBV24-1
CDR3: CASSPGTGVSSYNEQFF; DNA: TGTGCCAGCAGCCCCGGGACAGGGGTTAGCTCCTACAATGAGCAGTTCTTC; size: -; length: 17; J: TRBJ2-1; D: TRBD1; V: TRBV11-2
CDR3: CASSFRGTSSYEQYF; DNA: TGTGCCAGCAGCTTCAGGGGGACGAGCTCCTACGAGCAGTACTTC; size: medium-sized; length: 15; J: TRBJ2-7; D: TRBD1; V: TRBV11-2
CDR3: CASSLGTGGIGYNSPLHF; DNA: TGTGCCAGCAGCTTAGGGACAGGGGGCATCGGATATAATTCACCCCTCCACTTT; size: many; length: 18; J: TRBJ1-6; D: TRBD1; V: TRBV13
CDR3: CAKTSVEGSSPLHF; DNA: TGTGCAAAGACGTCGGTGGAAGGAAGTTCACCCCTCCACTTT; size: many; length: 14; J: TRBJ1-6; D: -; V: TRBV10-3
CDR3: CASSKGLADYNEQFF; DNA: TGCGCCAGCAGCAAGGGACTAGCGGACTACAATGAGCAGTTCTTC; size: -; length: 15; J: TRBJ2-1; D: TRBD2; V: TRBV5-1
CDR3: CASSLLPGPGEQYF; DNA: TGTGCCAGCAGCTTGTTGCCGGGCCCAGGCGAGCAGTACTTC; size: medium-sized; length: 14; J: TRBJ2-7; D: -; V: TRBV7-9
CDR3: CVSSEESGPGSSPLHF; DNA: TGTGTCAGCAGTGAGGAAAGTGGCCCCGGAAGTTCACCCCTCCACTTT; size: -; length: 16; J: TRBJ1-6; D: -; V: TRBV2
CDR3: CSARGLAGGRAKNIQYF; DNA: TGCAGTGCTAGAGGACTAGCGGGGGGGCGTGCCAAAAACATTCAGTACTTC; size: many; length: 17; J: TRBJ2-4; D: TRBD2; V: TRBV20-1
CDR3: CASRFASGYGELFF; DNA: TGTGCCAGCAGATTCGCAAGCGGCTACGGGGAGCTGTTTTTT; size: -; length: 14; J: TRBJ2-2; D: -; V: TRBV7-3
CDR3: CATSQLAGCYTGELFF; DNA: TGTGCCACCAGCCAACTAGCTGGGTGTTACACCGGGGAGCTGTTTTTT; size: -; length: 16; J: TRBJ2-2; D: -; V: TRBV15
CDR3: CASSYYPTGLETEYF; DNA: TGTGCCAGCAGTTACTACCCGACAGGGTTGGAGACCGAGTACTTC; size: -; length: 15; J: TRBJ2-5; D: TRBD1; V: TRBV6-2/TRBV6-3
CDR3: CSARDSLAGVGDTQYF; DNA: TGCAGTGCTAGAGATAGCCTAGCGGGAGTGGGGGATACGCAGTATTTT; size: -; length: 16; J: TRBJ2-3; D: TRBD2; V: TRBV20-1
CDR3: CAWSFGQGAPSGNTIYF; DNA: TGTGCCTGGAGTTTTGGACAGGGGGCACCCTCTGGAAACACCATATATTTT; size: many; length: 17; J: TRBJ1-3; D: TRBD1; V: TRBV30
CDR3: CASSLVVLGSTDTQYF; DNA: TGTGCCAGCAGCTTAGTCGTCCTAGGGAGCACAGATACGCAGTATTTT; size: many; length: 16; J: TRBJ2-3; D: -; V: TRBV7-6
CDR3: CASSIGSSGNTIYF; DNA: TGTGCCAGTAGTATCGGGTCCTCTGGAAACACCATATATTTT; size: medium-sized; length: 14; J: TRBJ1-3; D: -; V: TRBV19
CDR3: CANSDEGAGNTIYF; DNA: TGTGCCAACAGTGATGAAGGGGCTGGAAACACCATATATTTT; size: -; length: 14; J: TRBJ1-3; D: -; V: TRBV6-1
CDR3: CSARDRGNNEQFF; DNA: TGCAGTGCTAGAGATCGGGGAAACAATGAGCAGTTCTTC; size: many; length: 13; J: TRBJ2-1; D: -; V: TRBV20-1
CDR3: CASSRSERGGAETKYF; DNA: TGTGCCAGCAGCCGCTCGGAGCGGGGGGGCGCAGAGACCAAGTACTTC; size: -; length: 16; J: TRBJ2-5; D: TRBD2; V: TRBV9
CDR3: CASSPGLAWVCEQFF; DNA: TGTGCCAGCAGTCCGGGACTAGCGTGGGTGTGTGAGCAGTTCTTC; size: -; length: 15; J: TRBJ2-1; D: TRBD2; V: TRBV6-1